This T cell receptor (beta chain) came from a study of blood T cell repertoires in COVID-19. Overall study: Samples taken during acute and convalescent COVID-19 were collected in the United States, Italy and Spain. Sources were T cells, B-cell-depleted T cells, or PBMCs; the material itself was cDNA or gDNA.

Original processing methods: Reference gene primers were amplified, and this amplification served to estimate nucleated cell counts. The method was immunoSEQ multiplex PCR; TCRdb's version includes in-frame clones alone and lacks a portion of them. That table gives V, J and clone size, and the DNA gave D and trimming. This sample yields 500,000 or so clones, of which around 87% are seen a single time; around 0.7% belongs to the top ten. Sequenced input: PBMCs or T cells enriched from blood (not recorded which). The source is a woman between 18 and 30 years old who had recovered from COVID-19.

Here the CDR3 reads CASSPDRYYYGYTF. Written as DNA, the CDR3 is TGCGCCAGCAGCCCCGACAGGTATTACTATGGCTACACCTTC. J is TRBJ1-2 and V is TRBV10-2; perhaps TRBD1 as D (6 bases). CDR3 length: 14 residues. V shed 6 bases and J shed 3 bases, with 14 bases lying between them. Germline V lookup: CDR1 WSHSY, CDR2 SAAADI.